These T cell receptor beta chains were read from a single sample in a study of blood T cell repertoires in COVID-19. Using immunoSEQ multiplex PCR, the repertoire was profiled, and TCRdb retains in-frame clones only, with some absent. The table lists tens of thousands of clones, roughly 77% of them singletons. The source material was peripheral blood. These receptors originate from a human donor in a cohort sampled during active COVID-19. Both conserved end residues are part of each CDR3. Fields, in order: V gene, J gene, D gene, clone size, CDR3 DNA, CDR3 protein. A D gene is named only where the DNA matches it firmly. Size values are once, few and many counts, or a class for expanded clones, and some rows have none.

>TRBV14|TRBJ2-1|TRBD2|.
TGTGCCAGCAGCCACTTTCGGGAGGGGTCCTACAATGAGCAGTTCTTC
CASSHFREGSYNEQFF
>TRBV11-2|TRBJ2-7|TRBD2|many
TGTGCCAGCAGCCACCTAGCGGGCGATTACTCCTACGAGCAGTACTTC
CASSHLAGDYSYEQYF
>TRBV5-8|TRBJ2-3|TRBD1|.
TGTGCCAGCACCATACAGGGGGCAACAGATACGCAGTATTTT
CASTIQGATDTQYF
>TRBV4-2|TRBJ1-2|.|.
TGTGCCAGCAGCCAAGCGGTGGGGCTTGGCTATGGCTACACCTTC
CASSQAVGLGYGYTF
>TRBV5-4|TRBJ2-1|.|.
TGTGCCAGCAGCTTGACGGATGAGCAGTTCTTC
CASSLTDEQFF
>TRBV18|TRBJ2-7|.|medium-sized
TGTGCCAGCTCACCACCGTGGCAGACTTCCTACGAGCAGTACTTC
CASSPPWQTSYEQYF
>TRBV10-2|TRBJ2-2|TRBD2|.
TGCGCCAGCAGTGATTGGCGCGGGAGTGTGCACGGGGAGCTGTTTTTT
CASSDWRGSVHGELFF
>TRBV6-4|TRBJ1-5|.|few
TGTGCCAGCCTGCAAGAGTGGGGGCGCAATCAGCCCCAGCATTTT
CASLQEWGRNQPQHF
>TRBV15|TRBJ1-2|TRBD1|.
TGTGCCACCAGCGAAGGGACAGGGGAGAACTATGGCTACACCTTC
CATSEGTGENYGYTF
>TRBV5-1|TRBJ2-7|TRBD2|few
TGCGCCAGCAGCTTGGCCGGGACTAGCGGGACCTACGAGCAGTACTTC
CASSLAGTSGTYEQYF
>TRBV5-4|TRBJ2-2|.|.
TGTGCCAGCAGCAAACGGATCGGGAAGCCCGGGGAGCTGTTTTTT
CASSKRIGKPGELFF
>TRBV27|TRBJ2-3|.|.
TGTGCCAGCTGTAGAGCGGAGAGCACAGATACGCAGTATTTT
CASCRAESTDTQYF